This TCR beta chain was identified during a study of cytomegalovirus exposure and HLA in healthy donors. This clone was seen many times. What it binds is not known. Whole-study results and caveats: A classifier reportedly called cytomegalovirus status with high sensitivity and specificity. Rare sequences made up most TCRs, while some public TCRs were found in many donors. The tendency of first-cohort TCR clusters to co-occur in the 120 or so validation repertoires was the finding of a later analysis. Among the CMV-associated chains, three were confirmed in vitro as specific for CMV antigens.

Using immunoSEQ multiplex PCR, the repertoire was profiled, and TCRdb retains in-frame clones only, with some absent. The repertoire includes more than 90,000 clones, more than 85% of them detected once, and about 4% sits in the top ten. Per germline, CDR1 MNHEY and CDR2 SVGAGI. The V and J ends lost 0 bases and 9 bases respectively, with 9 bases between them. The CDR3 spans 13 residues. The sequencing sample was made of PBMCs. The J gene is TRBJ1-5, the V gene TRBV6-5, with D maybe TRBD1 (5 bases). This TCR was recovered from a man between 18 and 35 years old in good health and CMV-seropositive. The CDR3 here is CASSYSGGGPQHF. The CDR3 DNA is TGTGCCAGCAGTTACTCGGGGGGAGGGCCCCAGCATTTT.